Shown below are 15 T cell receptor beta chains from a single sample sequenced in a study of blood T cells in healthy people across ages. Using a J-beta primer mix together with a sample-barcoded 5' primer, a second PCR was run for roughly 6 to 12 cycles. TCRdb passed the 5' RACE reads through MiXCR, listing each CDR3 protein once. This table has hundreds of thousands of distinct CDR3 sequences, 21% appearing once. The sample taken for sequencing was blood. These receptors all stem from a man between 65 and 85 years old in good health.

The rearrangement uses TRBV10-3 and TRBJ2-5; a possible D gene is TRBD2 (6 bases). The J call may not be correct, given that the DNA end is closer to TRBJ2-1. This CDR3 comprises 15 residues. Germline CDR1 and CDR2: ENHRY and SYGVKD. Written as DNA, the CDR3 is TGTGCCATCAGTGAGACGCGGGGCATTGGCAATGAGCAGTTCTTC. Encoded protein: CAISETRGIGNEQFF.

This sequence joins TRBV7-9 and TRBJ2-5, with D tentatively TRBD1 (5 bases). The CDR3 consists of 15 residues. V shed 8 bases and J shed 1 base, with 17 bases lying between them. CDR1 is SEHNR and CDR2 is FQNEAQ in the germline V gene (reference sequence). CDR3 nucleotides: TGTGCCAGCGGTCAGACGTGGGGCGGCCAAGAGACCCAGTACTTC. This translates into CASGQTWGGQETQYF. Drawing the rest from reference TRBV7-9 and TRBJ2-5, the complete variable domain is DTGVSQNPRHKITKRGQNVTFRCDPISEHNRLYWYRQTLGQGPEFLTYFQNEAQLEKSRLLSDRFSAERPKGSFSTLEIQRTEQGDSAMYLCASGQTWGGQETQYFGPGTRLLVL.

Note on this clonotype: Its ends do not fully match the called genes, so a read error is possible. The J gene is TRBJ1-1, the V gene TRBV10-3, with D unclear. Germline CDR1 is ENHRY and CDR2 is SYGVKD. CDR3 length: 12 residues. In nucleotides, the CDR3 is TGCGCCATCAGTGGGATAGGCACTGAAGCTTTCTTT. Translation gives CAISGIGTEAFF.

This clonotype was found a few times. The J gene is TRBJ2-1, the V gene TRBV14; 7 nucleotides match TRBD2. The J segment lost 0 bases and the V segment lost 5 bases, leaving 4 bases of the junction unmatched. This CDR3 contains 15 residues. In germline, CDR1 is SGHDN, CDR2 FVKESK. The CDR3 sequence is CASSSTSASYNEQFF. CDR3 nucleotide sequence: TGTGCCAGCAGCTCAACTAGCGCCTCCTACAATGAGCAGTTCTTC.

This clonotype has a handful of counts. This chain uses TRBV20-1 with TRBJ1-2; tentative D call: TRBD1 (5 bases). The CDR3 sequence is 12 residues long. Germline V gives CDR1 DFQATT, CDR2 SNEGSKA (reference sequence). Trimming stripped 3 bases from V and 12 bases from J, with 17 bases between. The CDR3 loop reads CSARRGRRLNTF. The CDR3 DNA sequence: TGCAGTGCTAGGAGGGGACGCCGGCTTAACACCTTC.

The rearrangement links TRBV13 to TRBJ1-3, with 7 positions matching TRBD1. The CDR3 loop spans 17 amino acids. Germline lookup yields CDR1 PRHDT and CDR2 FYEKMQ (reference sequence). Trimming took 4 bases from V and 0 from J; bases not matched to a gene: 9. This CDR3 is CASSSLPDRTSGNTIYF. CDR3 bases: TGTGCCAGCAGCTCACTCCCGGACAGGACCTCTGGAAACACCATATATTTT.

This clonotype came up a few times. At one end, the junction sequence differs from germline, possibly due to a read error. The gene calls are TRBV9 and TRBJ2-1; weak D call: TRBD1 (6 bases). From germline, CDR1 is SGDLS and CDR2 YYNGEE. This CDR3 contains 15 residues. The CDR3 loop is CASSAAGTNYDEQFF. The CDR3 coding sequence is TGTGCCAGCAGCGCCGCCGGGACAAACTACGATGAGCAGTTCTTC.

This chain joins TRBV2 and TRBJ2-5; no reliable D call. This CDR3 comprises 15 residues. The germline V gene encodes CDR1 SNHLY and CDR2 FYNNEI. Deletions cut 0 bases from V and 1 base from J, with 9 bases between. The CDR3 coding sequence is TGTGCCAGCAGTGAAGCGCTTCTTCCCCAAGAGACCCAGTACTTC. Amino acid sequence: CASSEALLPQETQYF.

The genes are TRBV14 and TRBJ2-7, with a possible D match to TRBD1 (7 bases). V was clipped by 6 bases and J by 5 bases, with 11 bases between them. The CDR3 covers 12 residues. CDR1 SGHDN and CDR2 FVKESK come from the germline V gene. In nucleotides, the CDR3 is TGTGCCAGCAGGCGGGACAGCAACGAGCAGTACTTC. Translated: CASRRDSNEQYF.

This clonotype was seen only a few times. The chain recombines TRBV5-5 with TRBJ1-1; 10 nucleotides match TRBD1. V dropped 4 bases and J dropped 1; count of bases not matched to a gene: 4. The germline V gene has CDR1 SGHKS and CDR2 YYEKEE (reference sequence). The CDR3 has 15 residues. The CDR3 sequence: CASSQGQGWNTEAFF. The CDR3 DNA reads TGTGCCAGCAGCCAGGGACAGGGGTGGAACACTGAAGCTTTCTTT.

Of note for this clonotype: Given the absence of the conserved phenylalanine or tryptophan at the CDR3 end, a read error is likely. The J gene is TRBJ1-4, the V gene TRBV7-2; TRBD1 might be the D (5 bases). The CDR3 is made up of 15 amino acids. The germline V and J ends were trimmed by 0 bases and 8 bases, with 13 bases remaining between them. Germline V lookup: CDR1 SGHTA, CDR2 FQGNSA. CDR3 in DNA: TGTGCCAGCAGCTTAGCGGGGCACGGAAACGAAAAACTGTTTTTA. Its protein product is CASSLAGHGNEKLFL.

The rearrangement uses TRBV3-1 and TRBJ1-2; unclear D gene. V lost 4 bases and J 3 bases, leaving 12 bases between the germline ends. Germline values: CDR1 LGHDT, CDR2 YNNKEL (reference sequence). The CDR3 is 14 residues long. The CDR3 sequence: CASSPRGQDYGYTF. The CDR3, as DNA: TGTGCCAGCAGCCCCCGCGGGCAGGACTATGGCTACACCTTC.

The chain employs TRBV29-1 and TRBJ2-1; 7 bases match TRBD2. Judging by the DNA end, TRBJ2-5 fits better; the J call may be wrong. Germline V gene data show CDR1 as SQVTM and CDR2 as ANQGSEA. The CDR3 is 15 residues long. The CDR3 nucleotides read TGCAGCGTTGAAGAGGGTAGCGGGCGGCTCAGAGGCCAGTACTTC. Residues: CSVEEGSGRLRGQYF.

This clonotype has more than one count but fewer than ten. This CDR3 reads CASSQGPAGGPKELFF. DNA of the CDR3: TGTGCCAGCAGCCAAGGTCCAGCGGGAGGGCCGAAGGAGCTGTTTTTT. The J gene is TRBJ2-2, the V gene TRBV4-2; 10 bases match TRBD2. Germline lookup yields CDR1 LGHNA and CDR2 YNFKEQ. CDR3 length: 16 amino acids. After removal of 1 base from V and 10 bases from J, the junction contained 9 bases not matched to a gene.

Regarding this clonotype: It may be a read error: a sequence one base away is much more abundant. The rearrangement links TRBV7-9 to TRBJ1-4; 8 nucleotides match TRBD1. Germline assignment: CDR1 SEHNR and CDR2 FQNEAQ (reference sequence). The CDR3 runs 16 residues. CDR3 DNA: TGTGCCGGCAGCTTACTCACCCAGGGGGCGTACGAAAAACTGTTTTTT. Its translation: CAGSLLTQGAYEKLFF.